These 31 T cell receptor beta chains share one sample of origin, sequenced in a study of Graves' ophthalmopathy and Graves' hyperthyroidism. The authors amplified TCR beta CDR3 regions from RNA transcripts. The authors performed first-round RT-PCR with HTBI primers and then a second-round multiplex PCR. TCRdb itself ran the multiplex PCR reads through MiXCR, one entry per CDR3 protein. The sample carries some 160,000 distinct CDR3 sequences, about two fifths recorded once. Sequenced input: peripheral blood. The receptors shown here come from a man aged 25-45 years with Graves' ophthalmopathy.

This clonotype was detected a few times. This rearrangement joins TRBV6-1 to TRBJ1-5; D perhaps matches TRBD1 (6 bases). Germline CDR1 reads MNHNS; CDR2 reads SASEGT. Between the trimmed V and J ends, which lost 7 bases and 3 bases, there was a span of 13 bases. The CDR3 totals 14 residues. The CDR3 loop reads CASKTGLNNQPQHF. CDR3 nucleotide sequence: TGTGCCAGCAAGACAGGACTCAACAATCAGCCCCAGCATTTT.

This clonotype has a count of ten or more. With a much larger clone just one base away, this may be a read error. Here the CDR3 omits its conserved ending phenylalanine or tryptophan, so a read error is the likely source. The J gene is TRBJ2-5, the V gene TRBV6-2 or TRBV6-3; D perhaps matches TRBD1 (5 bases). The germline V and J ends were trimmed by 6 bases and 4 bases, with 18 bases remaining between them. From germline, CDR1 is MNHEY and CDR2 SVGEGT. The CDR3 loop spans 15 amino acids. This CDR3 reads CASRHRTSEGETQYS. The CDR3 DNA sequence: TGTGCCAGCAGGCACCGGACAAGCGAAGGAGAGACCCAGTACTCC.

There are many counts of this clonotype. The V call is TRBV6-5, the J call TRBJ1-5, with unresolved D. The CDR3 runs 15 residues. Per the germline V gene, CDR1 is MNHEY and CDR2 is SVGAGI. Trimming stripped 6 bases from V and 3 bases from J, with 15 bases between. The DNA of the CDR3 is TGTGCCAGCAGCCCCCCTCGTTCGTTCAATCAGCCCCAGCATTTT. It translates to CASSPPRSFNQPQHF.

The V and J genes are TRBV5-6 and TRBJ1-5; D is unclear. This CDR3 has 14 residues. Trimming took 4 bases from V and 6 from J, leaving 14 bases between them. In germline, CDR1 is SGHDT, CDR2 YYEEEE. The CDR3 protein is CASSQRGSGQPQHF. CDR3 coding DNA: TGTGCCAGCAGCCAACGGGGATCAGGTCAGCCCCAGCATTTT. The full variable domain, rest sourced from reference TRBV5-6 and TRBJ1-5, is DAGVTQSPTHLIKTRGQQVTLRCSPKSGHDTVSWYQQALGQGPQFIFQYYEEEERQRGNFPDRFSGHQFPNYSSELNVNALLLGDSALYLCASSQRGSGQPQHFGDGTRLSIL.

Ten or more counts support this clonotype. This chain links TRBV5-1 with TRBJ2-5; 8 bases agree with TRBD1. The V gene end was trimmed by 4 bases and the J gene end by 2 bases; junction bases not matched to a gene: 1. Germline V CDR1 and CDR2: SGHRS, YFSETQ. CDR3 size: 13 residues. The CDR3 loop reads CASSRQGQETQYF. The CDR3, as DNA: TGCGCCAGCAGCCGACAGGGGCAAGAGACCCAGTACTTC.

This clonotype occurred a few times. The CDR3 protein is CSVEARGQGAYEQYF. CDR3 sequence (DNA): TGCAGCGTTGAAGCGCGAGGACAGGGGGCGTATGAGCAGTACTTC. V and J are TRBV29-1 and TRBJ2-7; 11 nucleotides align to TRBD1. This CDR3 spans 15 amino acids. Germline V gene data show CDR1 as SQVTM and CDR2 as ANQGSEA. The junction had 9 bases not matched to a gene; V was cut back by 1 base and J by 7 bases.

This clonotype has a count of ten or more. The genes are TRBV6-1 and TRBJ2-7, with 10 nucleotides matching TRBD1. The ends lost 3 bases at V and 5 bases at J; junction bases unmatched: 7. Germline CDR1 reads MNHNS; CDR2 reads SASEGT. CDR3 length equals 15 residues. The CDR3 spells CASSDPGTGAHEQYF. The CDR3 region has the DNA TGTGCCAGCAGTGACCCCGGGACAGGGGCCCACGAGCAGTACTTC.

This chain links TRBV6-5 with TRBJ2-7, with 7 bases aligning to TRBD2. CDR1 MNHEY and CDR2 SVGAGI come from the germline V gene. The CDR3 spans 17 residues. V lost 2 bases and J lost 0; bases outside the gene matches: 10. The CDR3 DNA reads as TGTGCCAGCAGTTACGGGTTAGCGGGCCCCAGCTCCTACGAGCAGTACTTC. This codes for CASSYGLAGPSSYEQYF.

This clonotype has at least ten counts. This rearrangement joins TRBV7-2 to TRBJ1-2, with D maybe TRBD1 (5 bases). Germline V gene lookup returns CDR1 SGHTA and CDR2 FQGNSA. The CDR3 covers 15 residues. Trimming removed 5 bases from V and 5 bases from J, with 18 bases in between. The CDR3 region has the DNA TGTGCCAGCAGCCCGACCGGGCGGGGGTTGTATGGCTACACCTTC. It is translated as CASSPTGRGLYGYTF.

This clonotype was observed many times. One end of the junction is discordant with germline, which a read error may explain. The chain couples TRBV4-1 to TRBJ1-1, with D tentatively TRBD1 (5 bases). There are 14 residues in the CDR3. CDR1 and CDR2 from the germline V gene are MGHRA and YSYEKL. The CDR3 here is CASTQTGFGTEAFF. As DNA, the CDR3 is TGCGCCAGCACCCAAACAGGCTTTGGGACTGAAGCTTTCTTT.

This clonotype was seen a single time. CDR3 protein: CASSLSGTTEETQYF. The CDR3 DNA sequence: TGTGCCAGCAGCTTATCCGGGACTACCGAAGAGACCCAGTACTTC. The chain uses TRBV7-3 and TRBJ2-5; TRBD2 aligns across 7 bases. CDR1 is SGHTA, CDR2 FQGTGA, per germline. The J segment lost 3 bases and the V segment lost 2 bases, leaving 6 bases of the junction unmatched. The length of the CDR3 is 15 residues. Full variable domain (outside the CDR3, taken from reference TRBV7-3 and TRBJ2-5): GAGVSQTPSNKVTEKGKYVELRCDPISGHTALYWYRQSLGQGPEFLIYFQGTGAADDSGLPNDRFFAVRPEGSVSTLKIQRTERGDSAVYLCASSLSGTTEETQYFGPGTRLLVL.

This clonotype has a count of ten or more. V is TRBV13 and J is TRBJ2-7, with D perhaps given as TRBD1 or TRBD2 (7 bases each). Germline CDR1 is PRHDT and CDR2 is FYEKMQ (reference sequence). The CDR3 runs 12 residues. The ends were cut back, 5 bases at V and 6 bases at J, with 11 bases in the middle. The CDR3 DNA is TGTGCCAGCAGCCCCAGGGGGGGCGAGCAGTACTTC. This gives the protein CASSPRGGEQYF.

In this sample, this clonotype turned up many times. V and J are TRBV6-2 or TRBV6-3 and TRBJ1-2; TRBD1 matches 11 bases. CDR1 is MNHEY and CDR2 is SVGEGT in the germline V gene. This CDR3 contains 15 residues. V was clipped by 5 bases and J by 6 bases; unmatched bases: 8. In DNA, the CDR3 is TGTGCCAGCAGTCCCCAAGGACAGGGGGCCCATGGCTACACCTTC. It encodes CASSPQGQGAHGYTF.

This clonotype was picked up many times. The CDR3 sequence: CATSDSRRGSYEQYF. Here the CDR3 DNA reads TGTGCCACCAGTGATTCCCGGCGAGGATCCTACGAGCAGTACTTC. The V gene is TRBV24-1, the J gene TRBJ2-7; D unclear. Trimming removed 2 bases at V and 1 base at J, with 11 bases between. Germline V gives CDR1 KGHDR, CDR2 SFDVKD. The CDR3 spans 15 residues.

This clonotype turned up a few times. The rearrangement uses TRBV6-1 and TRBJ2-7; 8 nucleotides align to TRBD1. The length of the CDR3 is 14 residues. Germline loops: CDR1 MNHNS, CDR2 SASEGT. With 6 bases clipped from V and 5 bases from J, the junction kept 9 bases outside the gene matches. The DNA for the CDR3 is TGTGCCAGCAGCCTCCCGACAGGGGACGACGAGCAGTACTTC. Translation gives CASSLPTGDDEQYF.

The rearrangement joins TRBV6-5 to TRBJ2-5, with 9 nucleotides matching TRBD2. The J segment lost 7 bases and the V segment lost 2 bases, leaving 8 bases of the junction unmatched. CDR3 length: 15 amino acids. CDR1 and CDR2 (germline): MNHEY, SVGAGI. CDR3 sequence (DNA): TGTGCCAGCAGTTACGTGCGGGAGGGCCCGGGGACCCAGTACTTC. This sequence encodes CASSYVREGPGTQYF.

There are many counts of this clonotype. This chain links TRBV18 with TRBJ1-2; 9 bases are a match to TRBD1. This CDR3 has 14 amino acids. J gave up 5 bases and V 2 bases, and 3 bases lay outside the gene matches. Germline lookup yields CDR1 KGHSH and CDR2 LQKENI. The CDR3 DNA sequence: TGTGCCAGCTCACCAGGACAGGGGCAGTATGGCTACACCTTC. Translating it yields CASSPGQGQYGYTF.

The count of this clonotype is one. This chain connects TRBV27 to TRBJ2-5; D is possibly TRBD2 (5 bases). V gave up 6 bases and J gave up 3 bases, with 14 bases separating them. Germline V gene sequence: CDR1 MNHEY, CDR2 SMNVEV (reference sequence). The CDR3 has 14 amino acids. CDR3 amino acids: CASRRVKQKETQYF. The CDR3 nucleotides read TGTGCCAGCAGGAGGGTTAAACAAAAAGAGACCCAGTACTTC.

The chain recombines TRBV7-8 with TRBJ2-5, with D tentatively TRBD1 (6 bases). V lost 4 bases to trimming and J lost 1 base, with 19 bases between them. This CDR3 spans 17 amino acids. Germline CDR1 reads SGHVS; CDR2 reads FQNEAQ. DNA for the CDR3: TGTGCCAGCAGCTCAAACAGGGAGAGTATTTTCCAAGAGACCCAGTACTTC. Encoded protein: CASSSNRESIFQETQYF. The variable domain in full, with the rest retrieved from reference TRBV7-8 and TRBJ2-5, is GAGVSQSPRYKVAKRGQDVALRCDPISGHVSLFWYQQALGQGPEFLTYFQNEAQLDKSGLPSDRFFAERPEGSVSTLKIQRTQQEDSAVYLCASSSNRESIFQETQYFGPGTRLLVL.

The CDR3 protein is CASTQGGFSNQPQHF. As DNA, the CDR3 is TGTGCCAGCACCCAAGGAGGTTTTAGCAATCAGCCCCAGCATTTT. This chain links TRBV12-3 or TRBV12-4 with TRBJ1-5; no firm D call. The ends were cut back, 7 bases at V and 0 bases at J, with 13 bases in the middle. CDR3 size: 15 residues.

This clonotype showed up many times. V is TRBV5-1 and J is TRBJ2-7; maybe TRBD1 (6 bases). The V end was cut by 4 bases, the J end by 3 bases, with 17 bases between. The V gene's germline CDR1 is SGHRS and CDR2 YFSETQ. This CDR3 is built from 15 residues. CDR3: CASSPIYLQGYEQYF. The CDR3 nucleotides are TGCGCCAGCAGCCCCATTTACTTACAGGGCTACGAGCAGTACTTC.

This clonotype is a singleton in its sample. The chain employs TRBV5-1 and TRBJ2-5; D ambiguous. The CDR3 contains 13 residues. The germline gives CDR1 SGHRS, CDR2 YFSETQ. Trimming stripped 0 bases from V and 5 bases from J, with 8 bases between. The CDR3 loop reads CASSLVVKETQYF. In DNA, the CDR3 is TGCGCCAGCAGCTTGGTAGTCAAGGAGACCCAGTACTTC. The full variable domain, in which reference TRBV5-1 and TRBJ2-5 provide the parts outside the CDR3, is KAGVTQTPRYLIKTRGQQVTLSCSPISGHRSVSWYQQTPGQGLQFLFEYFSETQRNKGNFPGRFSGRQFSNSRSEMNVSTLELGDSALYLCASSLVVKETQYFGPGTRLLVL.

The J gene is TRBJ2-7, the V gene TRBV6-1, with 8 bases identical to TRBD1. The CDR3 covers 15 residues. In germline, CDR1 is MNHNS, CDR2 SASEGT. Trimming took 7 bases from V and 2 from J; bases not matched to a gene: 10. The DNA of the CDR3 is TGTGCCAGCACAGACCCTGGGACAGGCGCCTACGAGCAGTACTTC. Amino acids: CASTDPGTGAYEQYF.

The CDR3 bases are TGTGCCAGCGGGTCCCTGACAGGGGGAAGGAGAGAGACCCAGTACTTC. It yields the protein CASGSLTGGRRETQYF. The chain couples TRBV28 to TRBJ2-5, with TRBD1 identical over 9 bases. Trimming removed 8 bases from V and 4 bases from J; junction bases left unmatched: 14. Germline loops: CDR1 MDHEN, CDR2 SYDVKM. This CDR3 is built from 16 residues.

This clonotype was seen ten or more times. It may be a read error: a sequence one base away is much more abundant. The chain uses TRBV2 and TRBJ1-1; 7 bases map to TRBD1. CDR1 is SNHLY, CDR2 FYNNEI, per germline. With V trimmed by 11 bases and J by 3 bases, 18 bases remained unmatched. This CDR3 has 16 residues. Written as DNA, the CDR3 is TGTGCCGGTTTCAGGGGGGTTGAAGTTGAGGACACTGAAGCTTTCTTT. Its protein product is CAGFRGVEVEDTEAFF.

This clonotype appeared many times. The chain couples TRBV28 to TRBJ1-1, with unresolved D. Germline V lookup: CDR1 MDHEN, CDR2 SYDVKM. The length of the CDR3 is 14 residues. The germline V and J ends were trimmed by 2 bases and 5 bases, with 12 bases remaining between them. CDR3 in DNA: TGTGCCAGCAGTTTAGAGCCCCCCCGTACTGAAGCTTTCTTT. This codes for CASSLEPPRTEAFF.

A word on this clonotype: Sequence at one end of the junction differs from germline and may be a read error. The gene calls are TRBV3-1 and TRBJ1-3; 9 bases fit TRBD1. The CDR3 runs to 14 residues. In germline, CDR1 is LGHDT, CDR2 YNNKEL (reference sequence). Written as DNA, the CDR3 is TGTGCCGGCAGCCCGGGACAGGGAAGAAACACCATATATTTT. Translation gives CAGSPGQGRNTIYF.

The J gene is TRBJ1-5, the V gene TRBV5-6; 8 bases are a match to TRBD1. The CDR3 is 15 amino acids. Germline CDR1 reads SGHDT; CDR2 reads YYEEEE. V trimming: 4 bases; J trimming: 5 bases; junction bases outside the gene matches: 8. The CDR3 DNA follows: TGTGCCAGCAGCCACAGGGGGTCTTACGATCAGCCCCAGCATTTT. Its protein product is CASSHRGSYDQPQHF. Combining the CDR3 with reference TRBV5-6 and TRBJ1-5 gives the whole variable domain DAGVTQSPTHLIKTRGQQVTLRCSPKSGHDTVSWYQQALGQGPQFIFQYYEEEERQRGNFPDRFSGHQFPNYSSELNVNALLLGDSALYLCASSHRGSYDQPQHFGDGTRLSIL.

This clonotype was seen repeatedly, ten times or more. The V and J genes are TRBV30 and TRBJ2-5; D remains ambiguous. The CDR3 has 13 amino acids. Trimming removed 2 bases at V and 5 bases at J, with 12 bases between. Germline V lookup: CDR1 GTSNPN, CDR2 SVGIG (reference sequence). The CDR3 DNA is TGTGCCTGGAGTAGGAAGGGTCGGGAGACCCAGTACTTC. Translated: CAWSRKGRETQYF.

V gene TRBV6-5 combines with J gene TRBJ2-4; D may be TRBD1 (6 bases). Germline-derived CDR1 and CDR2 are MNHEY and SVGAGI. CDR3 size: 13 residues. V dropped 7 bases and J dropped 4 bases, with 11 bases sitting between them. DNA for the CDR3: TGTGCCAGCAAGGGGACACCTAAAAACATTCAGTACTTC. Its translation: CASKGTPKNIQYF.

V is TRBV12-3 or TRBV12-4 and J is TRBJ1-2; 7 nucleotides align to TRBD1. V dropped 5 bases and J dropped 4; count of bases not matched to a gene: 13. The CDR3 length is 16 residues. This chain's CDR3 is CASSPSRRPGGYGYTF. DNA of the CDR3: TGTGCCAGCAGTCCCTCCCGTAGGCCAGGGGGCTATGGCTACACCTTC.